The next 2 T cell receptor beta chains were all read from a single sample in a study of T cells in Graves' hyperthyroidism and ophthalmopathy. Amplification targeted TCR beta CDR3 regions from RNA transcripts. Initially, a first-round RT-PCR of the TCR CDR3 employed the HTBI primer set. From the multiplex PCR reads, TCRdb called clonotypes with MiXCR, one entry per CDR3 protein. The sample contains approximately 600,000 distinct CDR3 sequences, under 15% of which appear only once. Specimen: blood. Every receptor here comes from a woman aged 40-49 years with Graves' ophthalmopathy.

This clonotype occurred many times. The chain couples TRBV20-1 to TRBJ2-7; TRBD2 matches at 9 bases. The CDR3 is made up of 12 amino acids. Per the germline V gene, CDR1 is DFQATT and CDR2 is SNEGSKA (reference sequence). Trimming removed 7 bases from V and 4 bases from J; junction bases left unmatched: 5. The CDR3 region is CSVREGPYEQYF. The CDR3 DNA is TGCAGTGTGCGGGAGGGCCCGTACGAGCAGTACTTC.

This clonotype was detected ten times or more. The J gene is TRBJ2-7, the V gene TRBV29-1; 7 bases agree with TRBD1. From germline, CDR1 is SQVTM and CDR2 ANQGSEA. V trimming: 4 bases; J trimming: 6 bases; junction bases outside the gene matches: 9. The CDR3 is 13 residues long. CDR3 sequence reads: CSVVRGSPSEQYF. The CDR3 nucleotides are TGCAGCGTTGTCAGGGGGTCCCCCTCCGAGCAGTACTTC.